This T cell receptor (beta chain) was retrieved from a study of shared clonotypes between healthy human individuals. Regarding this clone: Its specificity is unknown.

This CDR3 has 15 amino acids. The junction had 8 bases not matched to a gene; V was cut back by 8 bases and J by 8 bases. Germline V gene data show CDR1 as SEHNR and CDR2 as FQNEAQ (reference sequence). Regarding the study as a whole: Specimens sampled were limited to blood, with tissue repertoires likely differing. Four donors shared around 5% of their naive CD4 clonotypes.

Method: immunoSEQ multiplex PCR; TCRdb's copy keeps in-frame clones and lacks some. Seen here are about 600,000 clones, 95% to 98% observed once, and the top ten hold 0.3%. The naive CD8 subset, CD45RO-negative cells positively selected for CCR7, excluded terminally differentiated effector memory CD45RA+ cells. V and J are TRBV7-9 and TRBJ2-1, with TRBD2 matching 14 bases. Sequenced sample: naive CD8+ T cells sorted from blood. The receptor was derived from a young man in good health. DNA of the CDR3: TGTGCCAGCGGAAGAGGGACTAGCGGGAGCGATGAGCAGTTCTTC. Translated: CASGRGTSGSDEQFF.